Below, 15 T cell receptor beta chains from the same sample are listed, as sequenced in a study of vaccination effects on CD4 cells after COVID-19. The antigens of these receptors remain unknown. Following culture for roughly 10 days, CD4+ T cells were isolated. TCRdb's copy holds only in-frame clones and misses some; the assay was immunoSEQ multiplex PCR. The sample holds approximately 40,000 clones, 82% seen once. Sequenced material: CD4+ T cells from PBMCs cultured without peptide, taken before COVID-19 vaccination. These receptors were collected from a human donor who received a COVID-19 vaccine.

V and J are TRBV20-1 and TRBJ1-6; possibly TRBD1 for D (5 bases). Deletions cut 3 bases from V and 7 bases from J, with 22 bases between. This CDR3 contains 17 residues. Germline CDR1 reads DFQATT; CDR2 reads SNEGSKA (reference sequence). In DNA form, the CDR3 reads TGCAGTGCTAGTGTCAACCTCTTCGGCAGGGACAATTCACCCCTCCACTTT. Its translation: CSASVNLFGRDNSPLHF.

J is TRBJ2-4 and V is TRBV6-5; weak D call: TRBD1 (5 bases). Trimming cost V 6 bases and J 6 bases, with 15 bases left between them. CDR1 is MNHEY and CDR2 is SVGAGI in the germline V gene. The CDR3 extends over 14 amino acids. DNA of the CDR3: TGTGCCAGCAGGATATTAGGGGCGCCAAACATTCAGTACTTC. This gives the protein CASRILGAPNIQYF.

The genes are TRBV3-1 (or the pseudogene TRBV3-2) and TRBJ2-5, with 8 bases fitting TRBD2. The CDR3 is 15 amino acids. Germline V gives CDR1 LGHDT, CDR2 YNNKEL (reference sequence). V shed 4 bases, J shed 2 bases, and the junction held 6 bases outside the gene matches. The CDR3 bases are TGTGCCAGCAGCCCAAGCCCTAGCGGGCAAGAGACCCAGTACTTC. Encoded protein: CASSPSPSGQETQYF.

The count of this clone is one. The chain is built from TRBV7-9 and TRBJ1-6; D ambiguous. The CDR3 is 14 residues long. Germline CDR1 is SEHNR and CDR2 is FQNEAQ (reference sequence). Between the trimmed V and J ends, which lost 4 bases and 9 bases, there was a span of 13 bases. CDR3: CASSSGGPGSPLHF. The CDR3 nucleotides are TGTGCCAGCAGCTCGGGCGGACCGGGTTCACCCCTCCACTTT.

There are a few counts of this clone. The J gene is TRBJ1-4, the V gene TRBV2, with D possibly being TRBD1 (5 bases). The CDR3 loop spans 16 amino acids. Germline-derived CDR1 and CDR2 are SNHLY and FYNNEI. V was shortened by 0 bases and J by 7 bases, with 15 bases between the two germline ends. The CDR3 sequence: CASSEALPGKSEKLFF. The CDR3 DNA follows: TGTGCCAGCAGTGAAGCGCTTCCAGGGAAGAGTGAAAAACTGTTTTTT.

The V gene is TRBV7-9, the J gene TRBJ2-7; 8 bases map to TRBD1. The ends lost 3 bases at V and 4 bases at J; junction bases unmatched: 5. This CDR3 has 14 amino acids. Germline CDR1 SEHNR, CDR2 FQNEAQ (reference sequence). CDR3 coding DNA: TGTGCCAGCAGCTTCGCAGGGGGCGAGTACGAGCAGTACGTC. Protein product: CASSFAGGEYEQYV.

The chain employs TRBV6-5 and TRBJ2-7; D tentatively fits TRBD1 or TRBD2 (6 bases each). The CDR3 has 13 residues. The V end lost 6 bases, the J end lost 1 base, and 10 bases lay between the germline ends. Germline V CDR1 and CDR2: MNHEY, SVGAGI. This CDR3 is CASRRDNSYEQYV. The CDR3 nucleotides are TGTGCCAGCAGGCGGGACAATTCCTACGAGCAGTACGTC.

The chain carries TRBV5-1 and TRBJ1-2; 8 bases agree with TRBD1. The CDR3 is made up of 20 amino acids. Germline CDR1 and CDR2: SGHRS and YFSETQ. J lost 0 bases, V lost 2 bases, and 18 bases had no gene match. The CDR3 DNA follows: TGCGCCAGCAGCTTTTCCCCGGGACAGGAGTGGTTGGGCACTAACTATGGCTACACCTTC. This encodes CASSFSPGQEWLGTNYGYTF.

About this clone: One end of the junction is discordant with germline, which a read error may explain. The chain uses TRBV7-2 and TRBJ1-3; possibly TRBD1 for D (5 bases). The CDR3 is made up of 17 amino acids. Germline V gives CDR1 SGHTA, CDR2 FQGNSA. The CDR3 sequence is CASSLGGRELRGNTIYF. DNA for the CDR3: TGTGCCAGCAGTTTAGGAGGCAGGGAATTACGCGGAAACACCATATATTTT.

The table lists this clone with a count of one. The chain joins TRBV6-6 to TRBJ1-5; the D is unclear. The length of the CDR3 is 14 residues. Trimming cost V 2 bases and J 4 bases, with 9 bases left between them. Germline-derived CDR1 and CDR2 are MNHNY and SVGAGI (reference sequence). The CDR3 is CASSYDGLNQPQHF. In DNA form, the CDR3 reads TGTGCCAGCAGTTACGACGGGCTAAATCAGCCCCAGCATTTT.

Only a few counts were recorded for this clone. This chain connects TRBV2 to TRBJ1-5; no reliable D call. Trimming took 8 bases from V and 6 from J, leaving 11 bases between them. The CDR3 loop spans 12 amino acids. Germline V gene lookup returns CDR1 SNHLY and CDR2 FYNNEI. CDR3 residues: CASGFVGQPQHF. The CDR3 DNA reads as TGTGCCAGCGGCTTTGTAGGTCAGCCCCAGCATTTT.

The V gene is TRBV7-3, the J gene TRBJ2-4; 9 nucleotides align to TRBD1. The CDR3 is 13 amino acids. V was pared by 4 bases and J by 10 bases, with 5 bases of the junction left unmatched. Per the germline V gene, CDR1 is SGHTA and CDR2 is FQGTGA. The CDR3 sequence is CASSYGQGTIQYF. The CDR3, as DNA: TGTGCCAGCAGCTACGGACAGGGGACTATTCAGTACTTC.

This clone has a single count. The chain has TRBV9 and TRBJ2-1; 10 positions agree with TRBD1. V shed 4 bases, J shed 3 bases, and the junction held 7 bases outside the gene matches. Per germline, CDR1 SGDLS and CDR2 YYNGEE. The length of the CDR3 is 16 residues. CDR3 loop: CASSTKGTGDYNEQFF. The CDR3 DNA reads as TGTGCCAGCAGCACCAAAGGGACAGGGGACTACAATGAGCAGTTCTTC.

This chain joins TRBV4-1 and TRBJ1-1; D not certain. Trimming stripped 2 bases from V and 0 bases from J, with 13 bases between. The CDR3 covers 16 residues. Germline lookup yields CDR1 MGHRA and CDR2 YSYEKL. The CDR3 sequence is CASSQPLGSMNTEAFF. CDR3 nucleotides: TGCGCCAGCAGCCAACCCCTCGGGTCTATGAACACTGAAGCTTTCTTT.

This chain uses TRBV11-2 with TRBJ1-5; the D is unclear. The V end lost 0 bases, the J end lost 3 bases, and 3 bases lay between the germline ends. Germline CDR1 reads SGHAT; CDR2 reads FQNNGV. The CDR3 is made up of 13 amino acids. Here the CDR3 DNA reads TGTGCCAGCAGCTTAGACGACAATCAGCCCCAGCATTTT. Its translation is CASSLDDNQPQHF.